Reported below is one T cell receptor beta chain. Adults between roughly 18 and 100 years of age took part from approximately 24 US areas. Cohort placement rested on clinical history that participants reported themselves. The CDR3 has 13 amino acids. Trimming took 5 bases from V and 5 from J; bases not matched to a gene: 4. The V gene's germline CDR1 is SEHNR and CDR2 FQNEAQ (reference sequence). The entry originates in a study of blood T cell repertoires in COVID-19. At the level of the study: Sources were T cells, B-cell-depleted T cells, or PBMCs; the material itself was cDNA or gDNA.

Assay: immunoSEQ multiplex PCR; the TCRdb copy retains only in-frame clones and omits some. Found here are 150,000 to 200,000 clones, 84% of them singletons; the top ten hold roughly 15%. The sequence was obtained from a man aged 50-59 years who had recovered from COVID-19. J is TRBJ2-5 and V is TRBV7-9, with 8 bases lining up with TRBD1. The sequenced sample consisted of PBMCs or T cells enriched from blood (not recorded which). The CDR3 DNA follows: TGTGCCAGCAGCGCCAACAGGGGGGAGACCCAGTACTTC. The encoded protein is CASSANRGETQYF.